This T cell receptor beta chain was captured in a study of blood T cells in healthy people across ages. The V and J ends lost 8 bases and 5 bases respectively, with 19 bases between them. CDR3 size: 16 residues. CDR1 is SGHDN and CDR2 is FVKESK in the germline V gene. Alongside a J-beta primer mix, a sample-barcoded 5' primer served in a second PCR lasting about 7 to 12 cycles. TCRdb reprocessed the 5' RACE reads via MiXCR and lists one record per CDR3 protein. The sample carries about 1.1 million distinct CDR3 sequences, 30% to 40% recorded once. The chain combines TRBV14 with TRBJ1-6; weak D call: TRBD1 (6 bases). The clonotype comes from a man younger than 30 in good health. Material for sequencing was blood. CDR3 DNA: TGTGCCAGCCAAGGGGGGGCCATACGTCATAATTCACCCCTCCACTTT. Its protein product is CASQGGAIRHNSPLHF.